A single sample is the source of the 32 T cell receptor beta chains below, sequenced in a study of blood T cell repertoires in COVID-19. Clones were read by immunoSEQ multiplex PCR, and TCRdb kept only the in-frame ones, dropping some. The data show around 230,000 clones, 75% to 85% seen once. The specimen was PBMCs or T cells enriched from blood (not recorded which). These receptors were taken from a man in his forties who had recovered from COVID-19.

This clone was recorded only once. This rearrangement joins TRBV9 to TRBJ2-5; 8 bases are a match to TRBD1. This CDR3 spans 16 amino acids. Germline trimming cut 3 bases from V and 5 bases from J; bases unmatched to any gene: 12. Per germline, CDR1 SGDLS and CDR2 YYNGEE. CDR3 in amino acids: CASSALSPGGAETQYF. Here the CDR3 DNA reads TGTGCCAGCAGCGCCCTGTCCCCAGGGGGCGCCGAGACCCAGTACTTC. Together with reference TRBV9 and TRBJ2-5, the CDR3 gives the full variable domain: DSGVTQTPKHLITATGQRVTLRCSPRSGDLSVYWYQQSLDQGLQFLIQYYNGEERAKGNILERFSAQQFPDLHSELNLSSLELGDSALYFCASSALSPGGAETQYFGPGTRLLVL.

CDR3 bases: TGCAGCGTTACACAGGGTAGTAGCACTGAAGCTTTCTTT. Translated, it gives CSVTQGSSTEAFF. V is TRBV29-1 and J is TRBJ1-1; a possible D gene is TRBD1 (6 bases). V was cut by 5 bases and J by 4 bases, with 14 bases left in between. Germline values: CDR1 SQVTM, CDR2 ANQGSEA. This CDR3 contains 13 residues.

The V and J genes are TRBV3-1 (or the pseudogene TRBV3-2) and TRBJ1-1; TRBD1 agrees at 7 bases. Germline loops: CDR1 LGHDT, CDR2 YNNKEL (reference sequence). The V segment lost 6 bases and the J segment 2 bases; nucleotides outside the gene matches: 6. The CDR3 spans 14 residues. CDR3 region: CASRTGRFNTEAFF. The CDR3 DNA sequence: TGTGCCAGCAGGACAGGGAGATTTAACACTGAAGCTTTCTTT.

The chain carries TRBV5-1 and TRBJ1-1; D remains unclear. Germline CDR1 is SGHRS and CDR2 is YFSETQ. V gave up 3 bases and J gave up 0 bases, with 15 bases separating them. There are 16 residues in the CDR3. The CDR3 reads CASSSGSAQLNTEAFF. CDR3 DNA sequence: TGCGCCAGCAGCTCGGGTAGTGCCCAGCTGAACACTGAAGCTTTCTTT.

This clone turned up a few times. Distinct nucleotide sequences in the sample also encode this CDR3. V gene TRBV30 combines with J gene TRBJ1-2; weak D call: TRBD1 (5 bases). The V end was cut by 3 bases, the J end by 3 bases, with 11 bases between. The CDR3 has 13 amino acids. Per the germline V gene, CDR1 is GTSNPN and CDR2 is SVGIG (reference sequence). This CDR3 reads CAWRLTGYYGYTF. The CDR3 DNA reads as TGTGCCTGGAGATTAACAGGATACTATGGCTACACCTTC.

The chain carries TRBV9 and TRBJ1-1; D is ambiguous. Trimming removed 2 bases from V and 1 base from J, with 6 bases in between. This CDR3 region has 13 residues. Germline values: CDR1 SGDLS, CDR2 YYNGEE. The CDR3 sequence is CASSVGTNTEAFF. The CDR3 DNA sequence: TGTGCCAGCAGCGTGGGCACGAACACTGAAGCTTTCTTT.

This chain uses TRBV6-5 with TRBJ1-3; perhaps TRBD1 as D (5 bases). CDR3 length equals 15 residues. V was pared by 7 bases and J by 3 bases, with 16 bases between. Germline V gene data show CDR1 as MNHEY and CDR2 as SVGAGI. In nucleotides, the CDR3 is TGTGCCAGCACTCCGGGGGTTCGGTTTGGAAACACCATATATTTT. Translated: CASTPGVRFGNTIYF.

This chain links TRBV30 with TRBJ2-7, with 7 bases that match TRBD1. With 8 bases clipped from V and 1 base from J, the junction kept 8 bases outside the gene matches. Germline V gene lookup returns CDR1 GTSNPN and CDR2 SVGIG (reference sequence). There are 13 residues in the CDR3. In nucleotides, the CDR3 is TGTGCCCACGATCCAGGGGGTTCCTACGAGCAGTACTTC. It codes for CAHDPGGSYEQYF. The full variable domain, completed using reference TRBV30 and TRBJ2-7, is SQTIHQWPATLVQPVGSPLSLECTVEGTSNPNLYWYRQAAGRGLQLLFYSVGIGQISSEVPQNLSASRPQDRQFILSSKKLLLSDSGFYLCAHDPGGSYEQYFGPGTRLTVT.

The CDR3 region has the DNA TGTGCCAGCAGCGTAGGATTGGGAGGTCTCACTGAAGCTTTCTTT. Residues: CASSVGLGGLTEAFF. The rearrangement links TRBV9 to TRBJ1-1, with D unclear. The V and J ends lost 0 bases and 4 bases respectively, with 13 bases between them. This CDR3 spans 15 amino acids. Germline loops: CDR1 SGDLS, CDR2 YYNGEE.

This clone has only one observation. The chain has TRBV3-1 (or the pseudogene TRBV3-2) and TRBJ2-7; TRBD2 matches 9 bases. This CDR3 has 13 amino acids. The junction had 2 bases not matched to a gene; V was cut back by 3 bases and J by 5 bases. Germline CDR1 is LGHDT and CDR2 is YNNKEL (reference sequence). The CDR3 coding sequence is TGTGCCAGCAGCCAGGGCGGGAGGGACGAGCAGTACTTC. Translating gives CASSQGGRDEQYF.

This chain connects TRBV5-6 to TRBJ1-2; perhaps TRBD1 as D (5 bases). Per germline, CDR1 SGHDT and CDR2 YYEEEE. The CDR3 covers 13 residues. V was trimmed by 5 bases and J by 8 bases, leaving 16 bases between them. The CDR3 loop is CASRVAGVLGYTF. The CDR3 nucleotides read TGTGCCAGCAGAGTGGCGGGGGTGCTCGGCTACACCTTC.

The V and J genes are TRBV2 and TRBJ2-2; tentative D call: TRBD2 (5 bases). CDR1 is SNHLY and CDR2 is FYNNEI in the germline V gene. V was trimmed by 3 bases and J by 0 bases, leaving 8 bases between them. The length of the CDR3 is 15 residues. CDR3 DNA sequence: TGTGCCAGCAGTGATGAGGGATCGAACACCGGGGAGCTGTTTTTT. It specifies CASSDEGSNTGELFF.

The V and J genes are TRBV5-4 and TRBJ2-5; 8 bases are shared with TRBD2. Germline CDR1 and CDR2: SGHNT and YYREEE (reference sequence). This CDR3 has 18 residues. V trimming: 0 bases; J trimming: 10 bases; junction bases outside the gene matches: 20. The CDR3: CASSLEPLGPTTRGGQYF. Written as DNA, the CDR3 is TGTGCCAGCAGCTTGGAGCCCCTCGGTCCGACGACCCGGGGGGGCCAGTACTTC.

This rearrangement joins TRBV2 to TRBJ1-1, with TRBD1 identical over 8 bases. After removal of 8 bases from V and 1 base from J, the junction contained 6 bases not matched to a gene. The CDR3 has 14 amino acids. CDR1 SNHLY and CDR2 FYNNEI come from the germline V gene. This CDR3 is CASQDREWNTEAFF. The DNA for the CDR3 is TGTGCCAGCCAGGACAGGGAGTGGAACACTGAAGCTTTCTTT. Looking up the rest from reference TRBV2 and TRBJ1-1 gives the full variable domain: EPEVTQTPSHQVTQMGQEVILRCVPISNHLYFYWYRQILGQKVEFLVSFYNNEISEKSEIFDDQFSVERPDGSNFTLKIRSTKLEDSAMYFCASQDREWNTEAFFGQGTRLTVV.

This clone was detected only a few times. V gene TRBV19 combines with J gene TRBJ1-4; D uncertain. Germline values: CDR1 LNHDA, CDR2 SQIVND (reference sequence). The CDR3 extends over 13 amino acids. V was cut by 3 bases and J by 8 bases, with 10 bases left in between. The CDR3 region has the DNA TGTGCCAGTAGTATGAGCCATGTGGAAAAACTGTTTTTT. It specifies CASSMSHVEKLFF.

This rearrangement joins TRBV5-1 to TRBJ2-1; 10 bases agree with TRBD2. V shed 2 bases and J 4 bases; nucleotides not matched to a gene: 0. The germline CDR1 and CDR2 sequences are SGHRS and YFSETQ. The CDR3 contains 14 residues. The CDR3 DNA reads as TGCGCCAGCAGCTTACTAGCGGGATACAATGAGCAGTTCTTC. Protein product: CASSLLAGYNEQFF.

This rearrangement joins TRBV30 to TRBJ2-5; perhaps TRBD1 as D (5 bases). In germline, CDR1 is GTSNPN, CDR2 SVGIG (reference sequence). V lost 3 bases and J 2 bases, leaving 13 bases between the germline ends. The CDR3 length is 14 residues. CDR3 DNA sequence: TGTGCCTGGAGCTTGGGGCCGACTCAAGAGACCCAGTACTTC. As protein: CAWSLGPTQETQYF. Full variable domain (missing parts from reference TRBV30 and TRBJ2-5): SQTIHQWPATLVQPVGSPLSLECTVEGTSNPNLYWYRQAAGRGLQLLFYSVGIGQISSEVPQNLSASRPQDRQFILSSKKLLLSDSGFYLCAWSLGPTQETQYFGPGTRLLVL.

The J gene is TRBJ1-5, the V gene TRBV19; 10 bases match TRBD1. CDR1 is LNHDA and CDR2 is SQIVND in the germline V gene (reference sequence). The V and J ends lost 9 bases and 3 bases, in that order; junction bases with no gene match: 11. The CDR3 length is 16 residues. In DNA, the CDR3 is TGTGCCAGCATCCCAGGGGACAGGGGCTACAATCAGCCCCAGCATTTT. Translation gives CASIPGDRGYNQPQHF.

The rearrangement links TRBV5-1 to TRBJ1-5, with 10 bases that match TRBD1. With V trimmed by 0 bases and J by 4 bases, 1 base remained unmatched. Germline V gives CDR1 SGHRS, CDR2 YFSETQ. The CDR3 is 15 residues long. In nucleotides, the CDR3 is TGCGCCAGCAGCTTGGGACAGGGGGCGAATCAGCCCCAGCATTTT. Its translation: CASSLGQGANQPQHF.

The rearrangement links TRBV9 to TRBJ2-2, with D perhaps TRBD1 (5 bases). The CDR3 loop spans 13 amino acids. Germline V lookup: CDR1 SGDLS, CDR2 YYNGEE. With 3 bases removed from V and 3 bases from J, the gap between germline ends came to 6 bases. CDR3 sequence reads: CASSDRYTGELFF. CDR3 bases: TGTGCCAGCAGCGACAGGTACACCGGGGAGCTGTTTTTT.

V usage is TRBV18 and J usage is TRBJ2-7, with D possibly being TRBD2 (6 bases). CDR1 is KGHSH, CDR2 LQKENI, per germline. The CDR3 is made up of 15 amino acids. V was shortened by 5 bases and J by 4 bases, with 18 bases between the two germline ends. The CDR3 region is CASSSTGTGMYEQYF. The CDR3 DNA reads as TGTGCCAGCTCATCGACCGGGACTGGAATGTACGAGCAGTACTTC.

The chain combines TRBV5-4 with TRBJ2-1; the match to TRBD2 covers 12 bases. The V gene end was trimmed by 4 bases and the J gene end by 0 bases; junction bases not matched to a gene: 8. The CDR3 is 18 amino acids. Germline V gene data show CDR1 as SGHNT and CDR2 as YYREEE (reference sequence). Written as DNA, the CDR3 is TGTGCCAGCAGCCCTTCTAGCGGGGGGGCGAGCTCCTACAATGAGCAGTTCTTC. Its protein is CASSPSSGGASSYNEQFF.

The V and J genes are TRBV9 and TRBJ1-2; TRBD1 aligns across 7 bases. CDR3 length: 14 amino acids. Germline CDR1 and CDR2: SGDLS and YYNGEE. Trimming at V came to 5 bases and at J to 7 bases, leaving 11 bases not matched to a gene. CDR3: CASRPDRAWGGYTF. In DNA form, the CDR3 reads TGTGCCAGCAGACCAGACAGGGCCTGGGGTGGCTACACCTTC.

Notes on this clone: One end of the junction fails to match germline, which may point to a read error. The gene calls are TRBV3-1 (or the pseudogene TRBV3-2) and TRBJ2-1; D is possibly TRBD2 (7 bases). This CDR3 has 15 residues. The germline V gene encodes CDR1 LGHDT and CDR2 YNNKEL (reference sequence). CDR3 in amino acids: CASSRKGGGYNEQFF. Written as DNA, the CDR3 is TGTGCCAGTAGCCGCAAAGGGGGGGGTTACAATGAGCAGTTCTTC.

V gene TRBV2 combines with J gene TRBJ1-2; 9 bases match TRBD1. This CDR3 spans 13 amino acids. Germline CDR1 is SNHLY and CDR2 is FYNNEI. V lost 8 bases to trimming and J lost 1 base; unmatched junction nucleotides: 2. DNA of the CDR3: TGTGCCAGCGGGACAGGGCTTAACTATGGCTACACCTTC. Its translation is CASGTGLNYGYTF.

This chain uses TRBV19 with TRBJ1-1, with D possibly TRBD1 on 5 matching bases. The V end lost 7 bases, the J end lost 6 bases, and 9 bases lay between the germline ends. This CDR3 is 11 amino acids long. CDR1 is LNHDA and CDR2 is SQIVND in the germline V gene (reference sequence). This CDR3 reads CASKSGAEAFF. The CDR3 DNA reads TGTGCCAGTAAATCGGGGGCTGAAGCTTTCTTT.

The DNA for the CDR3 is TGTGCCAGCAGCTTGGATGGGACAGGGGGCGGCTATGGCTACACCTTC. This sequence encodes CASSLDGTGGGYGYTF. The chain is built from TRBV5-6 and TRBJ1-2; 12 bases are a match to TRBD1. CDR1 is SGHDT and CDR2 is YYEEEE in the germline V gene. The CDR3 runs 16 residues. V gave up 0 bases and J gave up 4 bases; unmatched junction bases: 4.

V is TRBV19 and J is TRBJ1-3; D unclear. V shed 7 bases and J shed 2 bases, with 15 bases lying between them. Germline V gene lookup returns CDR1 LNHDA and CDR2 SQIVND (reference sequence). The length of the CDR3 is 15 residues. The CDR3 region has the DNA TGTGCCAGTAATAAGGAGGGAGCGCCTGGAAACACCATATATTTT. Protein product: CASNKEGAPGNTIYF.

The chain is built from TRBV30 and TRBJ2-4; 8 nucleotides agree with TRBD2. CDR3 length: 15 residues. Trimming cost V 0 bases and J 8 bases; bases outside gene matches: 9. Germline V CDR1 and CDR2: GTSNPN, SVGIG (reference sequence). CDR3 sequence (DNA): TGTGCCTGGAGTGTGCCCAGCGGGAGATTGGACATTCAGTACTTC. It codes for CAWSVPSGRLDIQYF.

The gene calls are TRBV6-5 and TRBJ1-2; D is perhaps TRBD1 (5 bases). From germline, CDR1 is MNHEY and CDR2 SVGAGI. CDR3 length equals 14 residues. Trimming shortened V by 0 bases and J by 6 bases, and 11 bases separated the two germline ends. The CDR3 here is CASSYSIGGDGYTF. The CDR3 nucleotides read TGTGCCAGCAGTTACTCGATCGGGGGAGATGGCTACACCTTC.

The chain employs TRBV11-1 and TRBJ1-3; D is ambiguous. V shed 2 bases and J shed 0 bases, with 8 bases lying between them. Germline CDR1 and CDR2: SGHAT and FQDESV (reference sequence). CDR3 length: 15 amino acids. As DNA, the CDR3 is TGTGCCAGCAGCTTATCGGAGAGCTCTGGAAACACCATATATTTT. Translating gives CASSLSESSGNTIYF.

The chain has TRBV24-1 and TRBJ2-1; D not resolved. The germline V gene has CDR1 KGHDR and CDR2 SFDVKD. Trimming removed 4 bases at V and 2 bases at J, with 11 bases between. This CDR3 has 15 amino acids. The CDR3 sequence: CATSDPLLAYNEQFF. In nucleotides, the CDR3 is TGTGCCACCAGTGACCCGTTACTCGCCTACAATGAGCAGTTCTTC.